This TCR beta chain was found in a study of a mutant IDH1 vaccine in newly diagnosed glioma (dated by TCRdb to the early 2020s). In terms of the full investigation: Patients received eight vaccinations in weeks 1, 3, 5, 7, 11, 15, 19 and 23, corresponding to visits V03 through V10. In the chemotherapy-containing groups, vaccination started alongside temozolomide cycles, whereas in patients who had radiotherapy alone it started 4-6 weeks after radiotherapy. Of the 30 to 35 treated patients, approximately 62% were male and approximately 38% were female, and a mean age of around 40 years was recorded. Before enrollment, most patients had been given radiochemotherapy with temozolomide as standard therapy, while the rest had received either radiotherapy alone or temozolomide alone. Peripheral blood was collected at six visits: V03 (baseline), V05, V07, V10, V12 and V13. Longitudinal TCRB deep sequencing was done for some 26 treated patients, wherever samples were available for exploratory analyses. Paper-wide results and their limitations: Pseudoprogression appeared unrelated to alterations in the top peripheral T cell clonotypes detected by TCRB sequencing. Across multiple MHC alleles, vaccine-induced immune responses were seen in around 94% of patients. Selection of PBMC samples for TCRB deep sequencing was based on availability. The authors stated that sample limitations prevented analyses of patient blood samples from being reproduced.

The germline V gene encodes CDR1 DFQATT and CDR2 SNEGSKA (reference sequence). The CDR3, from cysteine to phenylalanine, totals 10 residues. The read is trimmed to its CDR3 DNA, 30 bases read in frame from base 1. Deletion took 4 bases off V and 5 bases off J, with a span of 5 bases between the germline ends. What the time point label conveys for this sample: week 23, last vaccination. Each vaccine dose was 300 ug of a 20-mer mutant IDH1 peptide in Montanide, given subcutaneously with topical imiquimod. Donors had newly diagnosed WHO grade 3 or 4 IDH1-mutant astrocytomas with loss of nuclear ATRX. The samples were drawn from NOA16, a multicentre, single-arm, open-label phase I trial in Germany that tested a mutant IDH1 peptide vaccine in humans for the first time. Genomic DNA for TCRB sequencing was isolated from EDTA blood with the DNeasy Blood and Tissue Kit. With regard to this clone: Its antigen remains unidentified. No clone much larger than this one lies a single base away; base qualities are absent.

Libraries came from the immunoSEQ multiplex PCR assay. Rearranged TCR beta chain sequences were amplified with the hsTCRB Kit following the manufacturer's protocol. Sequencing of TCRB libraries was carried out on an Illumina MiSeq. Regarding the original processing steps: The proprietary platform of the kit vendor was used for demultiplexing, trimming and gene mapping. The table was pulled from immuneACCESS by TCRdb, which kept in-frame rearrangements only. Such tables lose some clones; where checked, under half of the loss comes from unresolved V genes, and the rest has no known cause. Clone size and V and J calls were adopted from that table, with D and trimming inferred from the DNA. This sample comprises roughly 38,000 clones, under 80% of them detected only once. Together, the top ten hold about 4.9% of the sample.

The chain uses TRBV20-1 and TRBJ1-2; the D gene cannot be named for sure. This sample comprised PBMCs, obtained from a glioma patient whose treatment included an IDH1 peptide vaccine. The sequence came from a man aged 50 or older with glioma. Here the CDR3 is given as CSAIKYGYTF. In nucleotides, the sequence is TGCAGTGCTATAAAGTATGGCTACACCTTC.